The present T cell receptor (beta chain) was sequenced within a study of shared clonotypes between healthy human individuals (dated by TCRdb to the early 2020s). About the study as a whole: Two women and three men aged 18 to 49 years were included in the cohort. To estimate repertoire size and how much clonotypes are shared between individuals, the study performed deep sequencing of blood TCR repertoires from a few healthy adults. For each donor, CD4 naive and CD4 memory were each run on three plates, CD8 naive on two plates, and CD8 memory on one plate. Per donor, leukapheresis produced somewhere between about 0.8 and 9.5 billion PBMCs. To increase sequencing depth and limit assay-specific biases, different laboratories used diverse techniques to prepare libraries and sequence TCR repertoires.

The donors were healthy, HIV-negative adults with no recently reported acute infections or vaccinations. Every donor was a Caucasian adult residing in Nashville, Tennessee, USA. Magnetic negative selection was used to enrich CD4+ T cells, after which naive cells were positively selected on CD45RA and the negative fraction became the memory subset. After blood collection by leukapheresis, PBMCs were isolated using Ficoll-Histopaque density gradient centrifugation and then cryopreserved in the vapor phase of liquid nitrogen. Purity and quantity of every magnetically sorted T cell population were checked by analytical flow cytometry. Each sorted fraction had its genomic DNA isolated and then quantified by UV absorbance on a Nanodrop 2000c. The CDR3 runs 14 residues from the cysteine to the phenylalanine. The retained sequence is limited to the CDR3, 42 bases, with the frame set at the first base. The germline V gene gives CDR1 as LGHNA and CDR2 as YSLEER. V has 7 bases trimmed and J has 1 base trimmed; junction bases matching no gene number 5.

The investigation overall reported the following: Sampling was restricted to blood, and TCR repertoires in tissue are likely to differ from TCR repertoires in blood. Across a handful of donors, 5% to 6% of naive CD4, approximately 3.6% of naive CD8, about 2.3% of memory CD4, and around 0.4% of memory CD8 clonotypes were shared. Pairwise subsampling led to the expectation that sequencing depth would affect the degree of clonotype sharing among donors. Clonotypes shared by all four sorted-subset donors showed higher generation probabilities than non-shared clonotypes. The small number of donors limited the genetic and exposure-history diversity represented. Even with the large sequencing depth, rarefaction of the sorted-subset datasets indicated that sequencing was incomplete. Naive subsets generally had larger estimated clonotype richness than memory subsets did.

TCR CDR3 regions were amplified from genomic DNA by multiplex PCR using the deep immunoSEQ assay. Extracted genomic DNA from each cell subset was spread evenly across all wells of several immunoSEQ 96-well plates, with each plate serving as a replicate. For sorted subsets, each replicate PCR was loaded with approximately 190 ng genomic DNA, equivalent to some 31,000 T cell genomes. Purified libraries were quantified with a Qubit 3.0 fluorometer, sized on a Bioanalyzer 2100, and re-quantified with the KAPA Library Quantification kit. Each immunoSEQ 96-well plate was sequenced on its own single-read 150-cycle Illumina NextSeq 550 flow cell. The original pipeline was this. The immunoSEQ output contained only junctional sequences without quality scores, so filtering could not match that applied to full-length reads. Sequences were annotated with PyIR, a Python wrapper for IgBLAST v1.9, and V/J genes and CDR3 were assigned using IMGT germline references. Reads were filtered out if the reads had weak V/J assignments (E-value above 1e-6), no CDR3, stop codons, out-of-frame junctions, or ambiguous translated residues. A V3J clonotype was defined by an identical inferred V gene, J gene, and CDR3 amino acid sequence. To compute the percentage overlap between repertoires, the number of shared unique clonotypes was divided by the size of the smaller repertoire. Repertoire richness was assessed with RTK rarefaction, the Chao1 estimator, and Recon v2.1 estimates of unobserved clonotypes. OLGA was used to compute generation probabilities for all TCRbeta clonotypes that the gDNA method yielded from a few donors. As stored in TCRdb, this immuneACCESS dataset retains in-frame rearrangements with V and J assigned. A fraction of the clones does not appear; measured against another copy, unresolved V genes explain less than half of the discrepancy, and the remainder lacks a known reason. V, J and clone size are taken as reported in that table, and D and trimming were inferred from the DNA itself. The sample profile shows around 1.4 million clones; 97% to 99% of them were found once. The ten largest clonotypes hold about 0.35% of the sample.

Comment on this clone: Its recognized antigen is unknown. Within one base of it there is no much larger clone, and no base qualities were kept.

Sequencing used naive CD4+ T cells sorted from blood. The cell subset or site label on this specimen signifies: CD45RA+ positively selected. The chain is assembled from TRBV4-3 and TRBJ1-1; TRBD1 agrees with 8 junctional bases. This clonotype originated in a man aged 25 to 40 in good health. The CDR3 protein: CASTLTGGNTEAFF. The DNA sequence reads TGCGCCAGCACCTTAACAGGGGGGAACACTGAAGCTTTCTTT.